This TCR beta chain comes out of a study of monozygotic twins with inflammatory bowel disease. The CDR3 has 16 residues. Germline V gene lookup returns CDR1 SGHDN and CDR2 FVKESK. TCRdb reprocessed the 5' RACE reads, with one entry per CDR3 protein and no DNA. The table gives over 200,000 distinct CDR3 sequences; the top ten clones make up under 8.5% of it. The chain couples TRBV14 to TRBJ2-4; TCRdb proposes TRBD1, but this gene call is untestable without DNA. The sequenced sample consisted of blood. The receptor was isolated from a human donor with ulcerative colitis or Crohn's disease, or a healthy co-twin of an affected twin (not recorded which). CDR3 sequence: CASSQASGGPSNIQYF. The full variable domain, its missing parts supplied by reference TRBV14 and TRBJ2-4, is EAGVTQFPSHSVIEKGQTVTLRCDPISGHDNLYWYRRVMGKEIKFLLHFVKESKQDESGMPNNRFLAERTGGTYSTLKVQPAELEDSGVYFCASSQASGGPSNIQYFGAGTRLSVL.